The clone carrying this TCR beta chain was recorded at least ten times. Its antigen remains unidentified. Healthy Caucasians supplied all donations. This sample stems from a study of identical twins. Notes on the study in general: Clonotypes of the beta chain that were abundant in cord blood carried fewer insertions (memory repertoires showed none). Without tracking the same donors, conclusions rested on cross-sectional statistical analysis.

This CDR3 is 15 amino acids long. V dropped 10 bases and J dropped 6; count of bases not matched to a gene: 15. The germline V gene has CDR1 MDHEN and CDR2 SYDVKM. Template switching added a universal primer site; cDNA carried unique molecular identifiers. TCRdb called the 5' RACE reads again in MiXCR, with one record for every CDR3 protein. This sample has hundreds of thousands of distinct CDR3 sequences; approximately 7.3% occur once, and the top ten carry less than 6.5%. This sample was shared with a second study, whose subject was yellow fever vaccine responses in identical twins.

The sequence came from a woman aged 18-29 years in good health. V gene TRBV28 combines with J gene TRBJ2-4, with 7 bases aligning to TRBD1. Source material: CD8+ T cells sorted from blood. CDR3 amino acids: CAISPGGRDSNIQYF. The DNA of the CDR3 is TGTGCCATCTCACCAGGGGGACGCGATTCAAACATTCAGTACTTC.